This is a list of T cell receptor beta chains from one sample in a study of beta chain features in type 1 diabetes. Data came from immunoSEQ multiplex PCR; TCRdb stores just in-frame clones and leaves some out. The table lists over 700,000 clones, 15% to 20% of them singletons. Sequenced: naive CD4+ T cells from blood. The source is a woman in her late teens or twenties in good health. Both conserved end residues are part of each CDR3. Fields, in order: J gene, V gene, CDR3 protein.

J gene: TRBJ1-4; V gene: TRBV7-9; CDR3 protein: CASSLMGTSTEEKLFF
J gene: TRBJ2-1; V gene: TRBV28; CDR3 protein: CASTDRLNEQFF
J gene: TRBJ2-2; V gene: TRBV15; CDR3 protein: CATSRQGANTGELFF
J gene: TRBJ2-2; V gene: TRBV2; CDR3 protein: CASSETGVVAGELFF
J gene: TRBJ2-5; V gene: TRBV29-1; CDR3 protein: CSVETLSWYQETQYF
J gene: TRBJ2-1; V gene: TRBV6-6; CDR3 protein: CASSPSYNEQFF
J gene: TRBJ2-1; V gene: TRBV4-3; CDR3 protein: CASSPLAGVPAQEQFF
J gene: TRBJ1-6; V gene: TRBV25-1; CDR3 protein: CASSGPGRSSYNSPLHF
J gene: TRBJ1-2; V gene: TRBV1; CDR3 protein: CTSSQGFGGYKGYGYTF
J gene: TRBJ2-3; V gene: TRBV27; CDR3 protein: CASSFRPAPSTDTQYF
J gene: TRBJ2-1; V gene: TRBV9; CDR3 protein: CASSVGLAAYNEQFF
J gene: TRBJ1-1; V gene: TRBV28; CDR3 protein: CARPLACTEAFF
J gene: TRBJ2-5; V gene: TRBV7-2; CDR3 protein: CASSLVVSSGGQETQYF